Below, 32 T cell receptor beta chains from the same sample are listed, as sequenced in a study of T cell responses to AZD1222 COVID-19 vaccine. Generated by immunoSEQ multiplex PCR, the TCRdb table keeps only in-frame clones and is missing some. The table has roughly 180,000 clones, about nine tenths seen once. The sequencing here drew on peripheral blood, taken on day 0 of AZD1222 vaccination. The receptors were sampled from an adult in good health.

This rearrangement joins TRBV7-9 to TRBJ1-6; D is unclear. Per the germline V gene, CDR1 is SEHNR and CDR2 is FQNEAQ (reference sequence). The length of the CDR3 is 13 residues. V was trimmed by 4 bases and J by 8 bases, leaving 9 bases between them. In nucleotides, the CDR3 is TGTGCCAGCAGCTCGGACGTCTATTCACCCCTCCACTTT. This sequence encodes CASSSDVYSPLHF.

The gene calls are TRBV5-1 and TRBJ2-5, with 10 bases lining up with TRBD2. J gave up 4 bases and V 3 bases, and 9 bases lay outside the gene matches. This CDR3 comprises 16 residues. Germline loops: CDR1 SGHRS, CDR2 YFSETQ. CDR3 nucleotides: TGCGCCAGCAGCTCGACAACTAGCGGGGCTAGAGAGACCCAGTACTTC. This codes for CASSSTTSGARETQYF.

J is TRBJ1-6 and V is TRBV2; the match to TRBD1 covers 8 bases. V shed 6 bases, J shed 7 bases, and the junction held 8 bases outside the gene matches. Germline CDR1 is SNHLY and CDR2 is FYNNEI. This CDR3 is 15 amino acids long. CDR3 residues: CASSGATGENSPLHF. The CDR3, as DNA: TGTGCCAGCAGCGGGGCGACAGGGGAAAATTCACCCCTCCACTTT. The whole variable domain, remainder taken from reference TRBV2 and TRBJ1-6, is EPEVTQTPSHQVTQMGQEVILRCVPISNHLYFYWYRQILGQKVEFLVSFYNNEISEKSEIFDDQFSVERPDGSNFTLKIRSTKLEDSAMYFCASSGATGENSPLHFGNGTRLTVT.

The chain couples TRBV5-1 to TRBJ2-2; D possibly corresponds to TRBD2 (6 bases). Per the germline V gene, CDR1 is SGHRS and CDR2 is YFSETQ. V was cut by 3 bases and J by 0 bases, with 15 bases left in between. This CDR3 spans 17 amino acids. CDR3 sequence reads: CASSSIPAGTNTGELFF. CDR3 sequence (DNA): TGCGCCAGCAGCTCCATACCGGCGGGGACGAACACCGGGGAGCTGTTTTTT.

V gene TRBV5-1 combines with J gene TRBJ1-4; 7 bases agree with TRBD1. The J segment lost 3 bases and the V segment lost 0 bases, leaving 17 bases of the junction unmatched. Germline CDR1 and CDR2: SGHRS and YFSETQ. The CDR3 runs 20 residues. CDR3 bases: TGCGCCAGCAGCTTGGGACAGGGCCTGACAGCCGGAAGACCTAATGAAAAACTGTTTTTT. Translating it yields CASSLGQGLTAGRPNEKLFF.

This clone was seen only once. The V gene is TRBV3-1 (or the pseudogene TRBV3-2), the J gene TRBJ2-3, with 9 bases lining up with TRBD2. The V segment lost 0 bases and the J segment 7 bases; nucleotides outside the gene matches: 17. The CDR3 sequence is 19 residues long. The germline V gene encodes CDR1 LGHDT and CDR2 YNNKEL (reference sequence). The CDR3, as DNA: TGTGCCAGCAGCCAAGATCCTCCCAGCGGGGGGCCCAGGGCGTATACGCAGTATTTT. Translated: CASSQDPPSGGPRAYTQYF.

V is TRBV12-3 or TRBV12-4 and J is TRBJ2-3, with no clear D. The CDR3 loop spans 13 amino acids. The V gene lost 11 bases and the J gene lost 2 bases, with 14 bases spanning the gap. The CDR3 nucleotides read TGTGCCTGTCGTCCAAGCCTCACAGATACGCAGTATTTT. Its translation is CACRPSLTDTQYF.

The chain carries TRBV7-2 and TRBJ1-3; a possible D gene is TRBD1 (6 bases). The CDR3 has 18 residues. Per the germline V gene, CDR1 is SGHTA and CDR2 is FQGNSA. V was cut by 2 bases and J by 2 bases, with 19 bases left in between. The CDR3 region has the DNA TGTGCCAGCAGCTTAAGAGGGTTAGCAGGGACACCTGGAAACACCATATATTTT. Its translation is CASSLRGLAGTPGNTIYF. Filled out from reference TRBV7-2 and TRBJ1-3, the complete variable domain reads GAGVSQSPSNKVTEKGKDVELRCDPISGHTALYWYRQSLGQGLEFLIYFQGNSAPDKSGLPSDRFSAERTGGSVSTLTIQRTQQEDSAVYLCASSLRGLAGTPGNTIYFGEGSWLTVV.

The chain combines TRBV7-6 with TRBJ1-2; tentative D call: TRBD1 (6 bases). From germline, CDR1 is SGHVS and CDR2 FNYEAQ. V was shortened by 5 bases and J by 7 bases, with 14 bases between the two germline ends. CDR3 length: 13 amino acids. The CDR3: CASSPAGTSGYTF. CDR3 DNA: TGTGCCAGCAGCCCGGCCGGGACATCTGGCTACACCTTC.

In DNA form, the CDR3 reads TGTGCCAGCAGCTTAAGTCAGGGGTGGAACAATGAGCAGTTCTTC. Translated: CASSLSQGWNNEQFF. The chain uses TRBV11-2 and TRBJ2-1, with D possibly TRBD1 on 6 matching bases. This CDR3 has 15 residues. V was pared by 2 bases and J by 5 bases, with 13 bases between. CDR1 is SGHAT, CDR2 FQNNGV, per germline.

The V call is TRBV9, the J call TRBJ2-5; 7 nucleotides agree with TRBD2. CDR3 length: 16 amino acids. The trim removed 0 bases at V and 5 bases at J, leaving 10 bases unmatched. Germline V lookup: CDR1 SGDLS, CDR2 YYNGEE. CDR3 loop: CASSVELRGSGETQYF. The CDR3 DNA sequence: TGTGCCAGCAGCGTAGAGCTGCGGGGGTCAGGGGAGACCCAGTACTTC.

The chain recombines TRBV7-2 with TRBJ2-7; 9 bases map to TRBD1. Germline CDR1 is SGHTA and CDR2 is FQGNSA. V shed 3 bases, J shed 2 bases, and the junction held 5 bases outside the gene matches. The CDR3 sequence is 15 residues long. As DNA, the CDR3 is TGTGCCAGCAGCTTTGTGACAGGGGGGGCCTACGAGCAGTACTTC. Its protein product is CASSFVTGGAYEQYF.

The chain uses TRBV10-3 and TRBJ2-3; D not resolved. The germline CDR1 and CDR2 sequences are ENHRY and SYGVKD. This CDR3 region has 15 residues. Between the trimmed V and J ends, which lost 10 bases and 4 bases, there was a span of 21 bases. The CDR3, as DNA: TGTGCCAGCTGTCCCGCCCCCGGTCCCGCAGATACGCAGTATTTT. This encodes CASCPAPGPADTQYF.

This clone has just one count. The chain uses TRBV7-6 and TRBJ2-3; 7 bases match TRBD2. The germline CDR1 and CDR2 sequences are SGHVS and FNYEAQ. V lost 1 base to trimming and J lost 1 base; unmatched junction nucleotides: 8. The CDR3 runs 17 residues. The CDR3 DNA reads as TGTGCCAGCAGCTTAGAGTCTGGGGCGGGGGGCACAGATACGCAGTATTTT. Translation: CASSLESGAGGTDTQYF.

DNA for the CDR3: TGTGCCAGCAGCAACACCGGCCGGGACAGGGATGGCTACACCTTC. This sequence encodes CASSNTGRDRDGYTF. V and J are TRBV5-4 and TRBJ1-2; 9 bases are shared with TRBD1. The germline CDR1 and CDR2 sequences are SGHNT and YYREEE (reference sequence). V dropped 4 bases and J dropped 6; count of bases not matched to a gene: 10. This CDR3 contains 15 residues. Together with reference TRBV5-4 and TRBJ1-2, the CDR3 gives the full variable domain: ETGVTQSPTHLIKTRGQQVTLRCSSQSGHNTVSWYQQALGQGPQFIFQYYREEENGRGNFPPRFSGLQFPNYSSELNVNALELDDSALYLCASSNTGRDRDGYTFGSGTRLTVV.

This chain connects TRBV4-3 to TRBJ2-5; 7 bases fit TRBD1. V shed 4 bases and J 7 bases; nucleotides not matched to a gene: 9. The CDR3 has 14 residues. Germline CDR1 is LGHNA and CDR2 is YSLEER. The CDR3 DNA reads TGCGCCAGCAGCCCCGGACAGGTCCTCGGGACCCAGTACTTC. It translates to CASSPGQVLGTQYF.

This chain links TRBV5-6 with TRBJ1-4; the D gene is possibly TRBD1 (5 bases). This CDR3 contains 15 residues. Trimming took 2 bases from V and 5 from J, leaving 13 bases between them. Germline V gene sequence: CDR1 SGHDT, CDR2 YYEEEE. The CDR3 coding sequence is TGTGCCAGCAGCTTTTCCGGGACGGTGAATGAAAAACTGTTTTTT. Encoded protein: CASSFSGTVNEKLFF. Complete variable domain (other parts from reference TRBV5-6 and TRBJ1-4): DAGVTQSPTHLIKTRGQQVTLRCSPKSGHDTVSWYQQALGQGPQFIFQYYEEEERQRGNFPDRFSGHQFPNYSSELNVNALLLGDSALYLCASSFSGTVNEKLFFGSGTQLSVL.

The rearrangement joins TRBV2 to TRBJ2-3; possible D gene TRBD2, 7 bases. The length of the CDR3 is 13 residues. V was cut by 6 bases and J by 3 bases, with 10 bases left in between. Germline-derived CDR1 and CDR2 are SNHLY and FYNNEI. The DNA for the CDR3 is TGTGCCAGCAGCGGGGGGCGGACAGATACGCAGTATTTT. It codes for CASSGGRTDTQYF. Using reference TRBV2 and TRBJ2-3 for the parts outside the CDR3, the full variable domain is EPEVTQTPSHQVTQMGQEVILRCVPISNHLYFYWYRQILGQKVEFLVSFYNNEISEKSEIFDDQFSVERPDGSNFTLKIRSTKLEDSAMYFCASSGGRTDTQYFGPGTRLTVL.

The V and J genes are TRBV7-9 and TRBJ2-2; D gene unclear. Germline assignment: CDR1 SEHNR and CDR2 FQNEAQ (reference sequence). V was clipped by 8 bases and J by 2 bases, with 15 bases between them. The CDR3 is 15 residues long. This CDR3 reads CASSRMAVNTGELFF. CDR3 DNA sequence: TGTGCCAGCTCGAGAATGGCGGTAAACACCGGGGAGCTGTTTTTT.

The J gene is TRBJ1-2, the V gene TRBV20-1; 8 nucleotides align to TRBD1. CDR3 length: 13 amino acids. CDR1 and CDR2 from the germline V gene are DFQATT and SNEGSKA (reference sequence). J gave up 7 bases and V 3 bases, and 7 bases lay outside the gene matches. CDR3 in amino acids: CSASVRGPVGYTF. The CDR3 bases are TGCAGTGCTAGTGTCAGGGGGCCGGTTGGCTACACCTTC.

The rearrangement uses TRBV7-3 and TRBJ2-7, with D maybe TRBD2 (5 bases). The V end lost 0 bases, the J end lost 5 bases, and 17 bases lay between the germline ends. The CDR3 is 16 residues long. Germline assignment: CDR1 SGHTA and CDR2 FQGTGA. DNA for the CDR3: TGTGCCAGCAGCTTAACGGCGGCGGGCTCCCAGGACGAGCAGTACTTC. Amino acid sequence: CASSLTAAGSQDEQYF.

The V gene is TRBV7-2, the J gene TRBJ2-7; no definite D call. CDR3 length: 14 residues. With 1 base removed from V and 13 bases from J, the gap between germline ends came to 20 bases. Germline CDR1 reads SGHTA; CDR2 reads FQGNSA. Here the CDR3 DNA reads TGTGCCAGCAGCTTAGAGGACGTCACTCCCCTCTTATACTTC. This encodes CASSLEDVTPLLYF.

The V and J genes are TRBV6-5 and TRBJ1-2, with 8 bases that match TRBD1. Germline assignment: CDR1 MNHEY and CDR2 SVGAGI. The CDR3 covers 13 residues. Here the CDR3 DNA reads TGTGCTTCACCAGGTCAGGGGGCTGAGGGCTACACCTTC. This encodes CASPGQGAEGYTF.

The CDR3 nucleotides read TGTGCCAGCAGTAGCACAGGGGGCTCTGGAAACACCATATATTTT. It translates to CASSSTGGSGNTIYF. This chain uses TRBV27 with TRBJ1-3; 8 bases line up with TRBD1. CDR3 length equals 15 residues. Germline assignment: CDR1 MNHEY and CDR2 SMNVEV (reference sequence). The V and J ends lost 5 bases and 0 bases, in that order; junction bases with no gene match: 3.

The chain combines TRBV5-6 with TRBJ1-2, with D uncertain. Germline V lookup: CDR1 SGHDT, CDR2 YYEEEE. Trimming took 2 bases from V and 0 from J, leaving 11 bases between them. The CDR3 consists of 15 residues. The CDR3 loop is CASSLVTESNYGYTF. CDR3 sequence (DNA): TGTGCCAGCAGCTTAGTAACAGAGTCTAACTATGGCTACACCTTC.

The V gene is TRBV18, the J gene TRBJ1-5; 7 bases fit TRBD1. CDR1 KGHSH and CDR2 LQKENI come from the germline V gene. J was trimmed by 2 bases and V by 3 bases; bases with no gene match: 1. This CDR3 spans 14 amino acids. The DNA of the CDR3 is TGTGCCAGCTCACCGGGGACAGGCAATCAGCCCCAGCATTTT. Its protein product is CASSPGTGNQPQHF.

The rearrangement uses TRBV7-3 and TRBJ2-7; TRBD1 aligns across 7 bases. The germline V gene encodes CDR1 SGHTA and CDR2 FQGTGA. V trimming: 1 base; J trimming: 3 bases; junction bases outside the gene matches: 6. The CDR3 consists of 15 residues. The CDR3 DNA is TGTGCCAGCAGCTTAAGGGGACAGTTAAACTACGAGCAGTACTTC. Translated, it gives CASSLRGQLNYEQYF.

This chain joins TRBV2 and TRBJ2-5; tentative D call: TRBD1 (6 bases). Germline assignment: CDR1 SNHLY and CDR2 FYNNEI. The V end lost 5 bases, the J end lost 3 bases, and 10 bases lay between the germline ends. This CDR3 has 13 amino acids. CDR3 loop: CASSRDKEETQYF. CDR3 coding DNA: TGTGCCAGCAGTCGGGACAAAGAAGAGACCCAGTACTTC.

The chain is built from TRBV7-9 and TRBJ1-4; tentative D call: TRBD1 (5 bases). The CDR3 loop spans 17 amino acids. The germline gives CDR1 SEHNR, CDR2 FQNEAQ (reference sequence). V was clipped by 1 base and J by 0 bases, with 12 bases between them. The CDR3 DNA reads as TGTGCCAGCAGCTTAGTACTTGGGGGGGCAACTAATGAAAAACTGTTTTTT. Translated: CASSLVLGGATNEKLFF.

V is TRBV9 and J is TRBJ2-1; TRBD2 aligns across 7 bases. Per the germline V gene, CDR1 is SGDLS and CDR2 is YYNGEE. This CDR3 spans 15 amino acids. V shed 0 bases and J 4 bases; nucleotides not matched to a gene: 4. The CDR3 coding sequence is TGTGCCAGCAGCGTAGGATGGGGGGGATACAATGAGCAGTTCTTC. Protein sequence: CASSVGWGGYNEQFF.

This clone was found a few times. This chain joins TRBV6-6 and TRBJ1-6; D possibly corresponds to TRBD1 (6 bases). Germline V gives CDR1 MNHNY, CDR2 SVGAGI (reference sequence). Trimming stripped 7 bases from V and 4 bases from J, with 14 bases between. This CDR3 contains 15 residues. CDR3 coding DNA: TGTGCCAGCACCCTGACAGGATCGTATAATTCACCCCTCCACTTT. Protein: CASTLTGSYNSPLHF.

The V call is TRBV19, the J call TRBJ1-5; no firm D call. In germline, CDR1 is LNHDA, CDR2 SQIVND (reference sequence). This CDR3 contains 13 residues. V dropped 3 bases and J dropped 7 bases, with 10 bases sitting between them. The CDR3 reads CASSIPQSQPQHF. CDR3 DNA: TGTGCCAGTAGTATCCCGCAAAGCCAGCCCCAGCATTTT.